The sample holds many counts of the clone carrying this T cell receptor (beta chain). One end of the junction varies from germline; a read error may be responsible. The record originates from a study of CD8 T cells in ankylosing spondylitis. Generation of TCR beta libraries employed quantitative 5'-RACE incorporating molecular barcodes. Each CDR3 protein is one row after TCRdb ran MiXCR on the 5' RACE reads. Seen here are around 330,000 distinct CDR3 sequences, around 10% observed once, and the top ten hold around 8.4%. CDR3 length: 10 residues. The germline V gene has CDR1 MNHNS and CDR2 SASEGT. This clonotype was obtained from a female donor with ankylosing spondylitis or in good health (not recorded which). The source material was blood, either unsorted or a sorted T cell fraction (not recorded which). The genes are TRBV6-1 and TRBJ2-1; 11 positions agree with TRBD2. In DNA, the CDR3 is TGTGCCACACTAGCGGGAGTTCCATATTTC. Translating it yields CATLAGVPYF.